The 2 T cell receptor beta chains presented below share a single source sample, sequenced in a study of blood T cells in healthy people across ages. The use of a sample-barcoded 5' primer and a J-beta primer mix characterized a second PCR of roughly 6 to 11 cycles. From the 5' RACE reads, TCRdb called clonotypes with MiXCR, one entry per CDR3 protein. Seen here are over 1.5 million distinct CDR3 sequences, about 50% observed once, and the top ten hold approximately 2.1%. Sequencing was carried out using blood. These TCRs come from a woman between 40 and 55 years old in good health.

The gene calls are TRBV6-2 or TRBV6-3 and TRBJ2-6, with 7 nucleotides matching TRBD2. Germline trimming cut 2 bases from V and 0 bases from J; bases unmatched to any gene: 1. This CDR3 comprises 16 residues. The germline V gene encodes CDR1 MNHEY and CDR2 SVGEGT. The CDR3 here is CASSYRGSSGANVLTF. In DNA form, the CDR3 reads TGTGCCAGCAGTTACCGCGGGAGCTCTGGGGCCAACGTCCTGACTTTC.

V gene TRBV2 combines with J gene TRBJ2-7; unclear D gene. Gene TRBJ2-4 matches the end of the DNA better, so the J call may be wrong. This CDR3 region has 13 residues. Germline assignment: CDR1 SNHLY and CDR2 FYNNEI. Here the CDR3 reads CASSEESVDIQYF. The CDR3 region has the DNA TGTGCCAGCAGTGAGGAAAGCGTGGACATTCAGTACTTC.